The 23 T cell receptor beta chains below were found in one sample sequenced in a study of post-analysis software for immune sequencing data. Notes on the study in general: When patients were compared with controls, 4 or 5 TRBV segments were more frequent, TRBV5-6, TRBV5-1 and TRBV20-1 among them.

Unique molecular identifiers were built into the TCR beta cDNA libraries. TCRdb re-derived calls from the PCR reads in MiXCR, one entry per CDR3 protein. The profile shows about 500,000 distinct CDR3 sequences, under 55% of them singletons. Their specific antigens are unknown. Sequenced sample: blood. The receptor source for this set is a girl aged 10 to 17 with multiple sclerosis.

This chain uses TRBV28 with TRBJ1-2; TRBD1 agrees at 9 bases. CDR3 length: 14 residues. J lost 6 bases, V lost 6 bases, and 8 bases had no gene match. Germline CDR1 reads MDHEN; CDR2 reads SYDVKM. DNA for the CDR3: TGTGCCAGCAGCACCTCTGACAGGGGGAATGGCTACACCTTC. It encodes CASSTSDRGNGYTF.

A few counts support this clonotype. The V and J genes are TRBV7-3 and TRBJ2-3, with TRBD2 matching 7 bases. J lost 0 bases, V lost 0 bases, and 0 bases had no gene match. This CDR3 spans 15 amino acids. The germline V gene has CDR1 SGHTA and CDR2 FQGTGA. CDR3: CASSLTGRSTDTQYF. The CDR3 DNA is TGTGCCAGCAGCTTAACCGGGAGGAGCACAGATACGCAGTATTTT.

The genes are TRBV5-1 and TRBJ1-5, with D possibly matching TRBD1 (6 bases). The germline V gene encodes CDR1 SGHRS and CDR2 YFSETQ. The length of the CDR3 is 16 residues. Trimming took 4 bases from V and 0 from J, leaving 14 bases between them. In DNA, the CDR3 is TGCGCCAGCAGCCCGGAGGGGGGACTTAGCAATCAGCCCCAGCATTTT. This encodes CASSPEGGLSNQPQHF. The entire variable domain, with the rest obtained from reference TRBV5-1 and TRBJ1-5, is as follows: KAGVTQTPRYLIKTRGQQVTLSCSPISGHRSVSWYQQTPGQGLQFLFEYFSETQRNKGNFPGRFSGRQFSNSRSEMNVSTLELGDSALYLCASSPEGGLSNQPQHFGDGTRLSIL.

V and J are TRBV3-1 and TRBJ1-5, with D unresolved. The germline V and J ends were trimmed by 1 base and 3 bases, with 16 bases remaining between them. Germline V gives CDR1 LGHDT, CDR2 YNNKEL (reference sequence). CDR3 length equals 17 residues. As DNA, the CDR3 is TGTGCCAGCAGCCAAGGGGGAGGTGGTAGGTTCAATCAGCCCCAGCATTTT. Its protein product is CASSQGGGGRFNQPQHF.

The chain employs TRBV12-3 or TRBV12-4 and TRBJ2-3, with D hard to call. Trimming pared 0 bases from V and 6 bases from J, leaving 22 bases between. The CDR3 extends over 18 amino acids. The CDR3 DNA sequence: TGTGCCAGCAGTTTAGCGAGGAAGCGTCTCGGTGACGCGGATACGCAGTATTTT. Residues: CASSLARKRLGDADTQYF.

This clonotype was detected only a few times. This sequence joins TRBV25-1 and TRBJ2-7; no reliable D call. With 9 bases removed from V and 0 bases from J, the gap between germline ends came to 15 bases. There are 14 residues in the CDR3. Looked up from germline, CDR1 is MGHDK and CDR2 is SYGVNS. The CDR3 is CASMPRGRSYEQYF. The DNA for the CDR3 is TGTGCCAGTATGCCCAGAGGTCGCTCCTACGAGCAGTACTTC.

The rearrangement uses TRBV5-6 and TRBJ1-6; D is unresolved. This CDR3 spans 13 amino acids. The germline V gene encodes CDR1 SGHDT and CDR2 YYEEEE. Between the trimmed V and J ends, which lost 3 bases and 7 bases, there was a span of 8 bases. The CDR3 sequence: CASSSAVNSPLHF. The CDR3 DNA follows: TGTGCCAGCAGCTCCGCTGTCAATTCACCCCTCCACTTT.

This chain uses TRBV12-3 or TRBV12-4 with TRBJ2-7; tentatively, D is TRBD2 (6 bases). V was trimmed by 9 bases and J by 1 base, leaving 16 bases between them. CDR3 length equals 14 residues. CDR3 residues: CASSNLGGSYEQYF. Written as DNA, the CDR3 is TGTGCCAGTTCGAACCTCGGGGGTTCCTACGAGCAGTACTTC.

This clonotype has a single count. V and J are TRBV3-1 and TRBJ2-7; a possible D gene is TRBD1 (5 bases). Germline values: CDR1 LGHDT, CDR2 YNNKEL (reference sequence). The V end was cut by 2 bases, the J end by 7 bases, with 18 bases between. This CDR3 is built from 15 residues. The CDR3 DNA is TGTGCCAGCAGCCAAATGGCCGCAGGGCTGAGGGAGCAGTACTTC. The encoded protein is CASSQMAAGLREQYF.

The chain links TRBV6-5 to TRBJ2-5; maybe TRBD1 (6 bases). Trimming took 4 bases from V and 0 from J, leaving 9 bases between them. Germline lookup yields CDR1 MNHEY and CDR2 SVGAGI. The CDR3 runs 14 residues. The DNA for the CDR3 is TGTGCCAGCAGTTCGGGACATAACCAAGAGACCCAGTACTTC. Translation: CASSSGHNQETQYF.

This clonotype was counted a few times. The V call is TRBV7-3, the J call TRBJ2-3; TRBD1 matches at 8 bases. After removal of 9 bases from V and 4 bases from J, the junction contained 9 bases not matched to a gene. Per germline, CDR1 SGHTA and CDR2 FQGTGA. This CDR3 contains 14 residues. CDR3 DNA sequence: TGTGCCAGTAGCCCGGACAGGGTCCCAGATACGCAGTATTTT. Encoded protein: CASSPDRVPDTQYF.

There are a few counts of this clonotype. The chain employs TRBV7-2 and TRBJ2-7, with a weak D call TRBD1 (5 bases). Germline loops: CDR1 SGHTA, CDR2 FQGNSA. The CDR3 spans 14 residues. The germline V and J ends were trimmed by 7 bases and 0 bases, with 13 bases remaining between them. The CDR3 region is CASTLDRSSYEQYF. The CDR3 bases are TGTGCCAGCACCCTAGACAGAAGCTCCTACGAGCAGTACTTC. Using reference TRBV7-2 and TRBJ2-7 for the parts outside the CDR3, the full variable domain is GAGVSQSPSNKVTEKGKDVELRCDPISGHTALYWYRQSLGQGLEFLIYFQGNSAPDKSGLPSDRFSAERTGGSVSTLTIQRTQQEDSAVYLCASTLDRSSYEQYFGPGTRLTVT.

The chain carries TRBV20-1 and TRBJ2-3; no clear D gene. Germline-derived CDR1 and CDR2 are DFQATT and SNEGSKA (reference sequence). The V gene lost 8 bases and the J gene lost 1 base, with 13 bases spanning the gap. The CDR3 loop spans 13 amino acids. The CDR3 spells CSPPRQGTDTQYF. CDR3 DNA: TGCAGTCCTCCCCGGCAGGGCACAGATACGCAGTATTTT.

This clonotype was detected once. The chain has TRBV29-1 and TRBJ2-1; TRBD1 is a possible D gene (6 bases). V lost 5 bases and J 5 bases, leaving 16 bases between the germline ends. Germline CDR1 and CDR2: SQVTM and ANQGSEA. This CDR3 is built from 14 residues. The chain's CDR3 is CSVTALRQDNEQFF. CDR3 bases: TGCAGCGTTACCGCCCTCCGACAGGACAATGAGCAGTTCTTC.

This clonotype was counted a single time. This chain links TRBV20-1 with TRBJ1-1; tentative D call: TRBD1 (6 bases). The CDR3 is 13 amino acids. The germline V gene encodes CDR1 DFQATT and CDR2 SNEGSKA (reference sequence). V was pared by 0 bases and J by 11 bases, with 16 bases between. As DNA, the CDR3 is TGCAGTGCTAGAGATGCGCAGGGGTGGAGGGCTTTCTTT. As protein: CSARDAQGWRAFF.

The V and J genes are TRBV6-6 and TRBJ2-5, with D possibly matching TRBD2 (5 bases). The germline V gene has CDR1 MNHNY and CDR2 SVGAGI (reference sequence). The CDR3 has 17 residues. Trimming shortened V by 5 bases and J by 5 bases, and 24 bases separated the two germline ends. This CDR3 is CASSRDPREWVFETQYF. CDR3 bases: TGTGCCAGCAGTAGAGATCCGAGGGAGTGGGTTTTCGAGACCCAGTACTTC.

This clonotype was detected a few times. The chain recombines TRBV29-1 with TRBJ2-3; no clear D gene. V dropped 6 bases and J dropped 0 bases, with 13 bases sitting between them. The CDR3 runs 14 residues. Germline lookup yields CDR1 SQVTM and CDR2 ANQGSEA. The CDR3 loop reads CSVGWGASTDTQYF. The CDR3 nucleotides read TGCAGCGTCGGATGGGGTGCTAGCACAGATACGCAGTATTTT.

V and J are TRBV6-2 or TRBV6-3 and TRBJ2-4; 7 positions agree with TRBD1. Germline trimming cut 5 bases from V and 0 bases from J; bases unmatched to any gene: 4. In germline, CDR1 is MNHEY, CDR2 SVGEGT. This CDR3 is built from 15 residues. CDR3 region: CASSPTGVAKNIQYF. The CDR3 DNA follows: TGTGCCAGCAGTCCTACAGGGGTAGCCAAAAACATTCAGTACTTC.

This clonotype has only a few counts. The V gene is TRBV6-2 or TRBV6-3, the J gene TRBJ2-7; D might be TRBD1 or TRBD2, each matching 6 bases. Germline assignment: CDR1 MNHEY and CDR2 SVGEGT. The CDR3 is made up of 15 amino acids. V dropped 5 bases and J dropped 7 bases, with 21 bases sitting between them. The CDR3 sequence: CASSVTGRRISEQYF. The CDR3 bases are TGTGCCAGCAGTGTAACAGGGAGGAGGATATCGGAGCAGTACTTC.

This clonotype has a handful of counts. J is TRBJ2-3 and V is TRBV9, with 12 bases matching TRBD1. In germline, CDR1 is SGDLS, CDR2 YYNGEE. The CDR3 sequence is 16 residues long. V lost 4 bases and J lost 6; bases outside the gene matches: 9. The CDR3 DNA reads as TGTGCCAGCAGCCGAGGGACAGGGGGCGATTTGGATACGCAGTATTTT. Its protein product is CASSRGTGGDLDTQYF.

This clonotype was seen more than once but under ten times. The chain uses TRBV5-1 and TRBJ2-7; D is unresolved. The CDR3 has 13 amino acids. Germline V gene lookup returns CDR1 SGHRS and CDR2 YFSETQ. V was trimmed by 5 bases and J by 4 bases, leaving 13 bases between them. This CDR3 is CASRVGSLYEQYF. In DNA, the CDR3 is TGCGCCAGCAGGGTCGGCTCGCTATACGAGCAGTACTTC.

This chain uses TRBV10-2 with TRBJ1-5; D is possibly TRBD1 (6 bases). V gave up 2 bases and J gave up 4 bases, with 15 bases separating them. This CDR3 contains 16 residues. Germline V gene data show CDR1 as WSHSY and CDR2 as SAAADI. CDR3 sequence (DNA): TGCGCCAGCAGTGAGACAGCCGGGACAAGTAATCAGCCCCAGCATTTT. Encoded protein: CASSETAGTSNQPQHF.

This clonotype was detected once. At one of its ends the junction is not consistent with the germline gene, which may arise from a read error. The chain employs TRBV5-1 and TRBJ2-3; a weak D match, TRBD1 (6 bases). Germline V gene data show CDR1 as SGHRS and CDR2 as YFSETQ. This CDR3 is built from 15 residues. The DNA for the CDR3 is TGCGCCAGCAGCCCGGAAAGGACAGACACAGATACGCGGTATTTT. It is translated as CASSPERTDTDTRYF.